The 12 T cell receptor beta chains listed next were all sequenced from one sample in a study of graft-versus-host responses after intestinal transplantation. The data were produced by immunoSEQ multiplex PCR, yet TCRdb's version contains in-frame clones alone and is incomplete. The top ten clones hold more than 0.15% of a sample with about 120,000 clones, just over 90% of them seen once. Their target antigens are unknown. Sequencing was performed on unstimulated CD4+ T cells sorted from spleen or lymph node cells, taken before intestinal transplant. The receptors stem from a human donor who received an intestinal transplant.

The V call is TRBV19, the J call TRBJ1-1, with D possibly being TRBD1 (6 bases). CDR3 length: 14 residues. V was trimmed by 6 bases and J by 5 bases, leaving 16 bases between them. Germline CDR1 reads LNHDA; CDR2 reads SQIVND (reference sequence). CDR3 residues: CASRWNRVETEAFF. CDR3 nucleotide sequence: TGTGCCAGTAGATGGAACAGGGTGGAAACTGAAGCTTTCTTT. Full variable domain (outside the CDR3, taken from reference TRBV19 and TRBJ1-1): DGGITQSPKYLFRKEGQNVTLSCEQNLNHDAMYWYRQDPGQGLRLIYYSQIVNDFQKGDIAEGYSVSREKKESFPLTVTSAQKNPTAFYLCASRWNRVETEAFFGQGTRLTVV.

The chain couples TRBV28 to TRBJ1-6, with 9 bases aligning to TRBD1. V shed 3 bases and J 3 bases; nucleotides not matched to a gene: 12. CDR3 length: 19 amino acids. CDR1 is MDHEN and CDR2 is SYDVKM in the germline V gene. CDR3 in DNA: TGTGCCAGCAGTTTCCCGGGACAGGGTTCGAGCGGCTATAATTCACCCCTCCACTTT. Its translation: CASSFPGQGSSGYNSPLHF.

V gene TRBV5-1 combines with J gene TRBJ2-1; 7 bases are a match to TRBD1. Germline V lookup: CDR1 SGHRS, CDR2 YFSETQ. The V gene end was trimmed by 4 bases and the J gene end by 2 bases; junction bases not matched to a gene: 6. The CDR3 spans 15 residues. The CDR3 spells CASSIRTGTYNEQFF. CDR3 coding DNA: TGCGCCAGCAGCATTAGGACAGGCACCTACAATGAGCAGTTCTTC.

The chain carries TRBV2 and TRBJ1-2, with D perhaps TRBD1 (5 bases). The CDR3 covers 9 residues. Germline V gene data show CDR1 as SNHLY and CDR2 as FYNNEI. CDR3 bases: TGTGCGGGGGAGGCTGGCTACACCTTC. Translated, it gives CAGEAGYTF.

The chain carries TRBV28 and TRBJ2-7; 14 bases match TRBD2. V shed 5 bases, J shed 4 bases, and the junction held 4 bases outside the gene matches. Germline CDR1 MDHEN, CDR2 SYDVKM. CDR3 length equals 15 residues. The DNA of the CDR3 is TGTGCCAGCAGTAGACTAGCGGGAGGGCCTTACGAGCAGTACTTC. It translates to CASSRLAGGPYEQYF.

This clone appeared a few times. This chain connects TRBV6-6 to TRBJ1-2, with D tentatively TRBD1 (5 bases). Trimming pared 4 bases from V and 3 bases from J, leaving 9 bases between. The CDR3 is 13 residues long. Germline CDR1 and CDR2: MNHNY and SVGAGI (reference sequence). This chain's CDR3 is CASSWSRDYGYTF. CDR3 sequence (DNA): TGTGCCAGCAGTTGGTCCAGGGACTATGGCTACACCTTC.

This clone has only one observation. The V call is TRBV7-9, the J call TRBJ2-6; tentative D call: TRBD1 (6 bases). CDR1 and CDR2 from the germline V gene are SEHNR and FQNEAQ (reference sequence). This CDR3 comprises 17 residues. The V gene lost 6 bases and the J gene lost 0 bases, with 15 bases spanning the gap. Here the CDR3 DNA reads TGTGCCAGCAGACCCCACGGACAGCTCTCTGGGGCCAACGTCCTGACTTTC. This codes for CASRPHGQLSGANVLTF.

This clone appeared a single time. This chain links TRBV15 with TRBJ2-5; D might be TRBD2 (6 bases). This CDR3 is built from 15 residues. With 4 bases removed from V and 4 bases from J, the gap between germline ends came to 16 bases. Germline assignment: CDR1 LNHNV and CDR2 YYDKDF (reference sequence). The CDR3 protein is CATSNTAGLGETQYF. CDR3 DNA: TGTGCCACCAGCAACACGGCGGGGTTGGGAGAGACCCAGTACTTC.

The chain combines TRBV4-1 with TRBJ2-1; 8 bases are a match to TRBD1. The CDR3 runs 16 residues. The V and J ends lost 0 bases and 3 bases, in that order; junction bases with no gene match: 4. From germline, CDR1 is MGHRA and CDR2 YSYEKL. DNA of the CDR3: TGCGCCAGCAGCCAAGATCTTACAGGGGGCTACAATGAGCAGTTCTTC. Amino acids: CASSQDLTGGYNEQFF.

In this sample, this clone turned up once. The chain links TRBV28 to TRBJ2-1; the D gene is possibly TRBD1 (5 bases). This CDR3 comprises 13 residues. Per germline, CDR1 MDHEN and CDR2 SYDVKM. V lost 5 bases and J lost 4, with 9 bases in between. CDR3: CASSPDSYNEQFF. The DNA of the CDR3 is TGTGCCAGCAGTCCAGACAGTTACAATGAGCAGTTCTTC.

This clone came up once. The J gene is TRBJ1-6, the V gene TRBV5-5; no firm D call. V lost 3 bases and J lost 9, with 22 bases in between. This CDR3 spans 17 amino acids. The germline CDR1 and CDR2 sequences are SGHKS and YYEKEE (reference sequence). As DNA, the CDR3 is TGTGCCAGCAGCTCCCCCCAATTAAGAGGGCGGACTTCACCCCTCCACTTT. Its protein product is CASSSPQLRGRTSPLHF.

The chain couples TRBV7-2 to TRBJ2-3; D not resolved. CDR1 is SGHTA, CDR2 FQGNSA, per germline. This CDR3 contains 14 residues. The V end lost 1 base, the J end lost 2 bases, and 7 bases lay between the germline ends. The CDR3 sequence is CASSLGANTDTQYF. CDR3 in DNA: TGTGCCAGCAGCTTAGGGGCTAACACAGATACGCAGTATTTT.